This record looks at one TCR beta chain sequence and its context. The antigen it recognizes is unknown. Base qualities are not recorded, but no much larger clone differs from it by a single base. V is trimmed back by 5 bases and J by 3 bases, and the junction contains 4 bases that no gene match accounts for. From a lookup of the germline V gene (reference sequence), CDR1 and CDR2 are SEHNR and FQNEAQ. The CDR3 has 13 amino acids, counting the end cysteine and phenylalanine. The DNA shown is the 39-base CDR3, in frame from base 1. No therapy was being received by patients at the time of sample collection, although prior treatments had ranged from chemotherapy, radiotherapy, surgery and immunotherapy to none. Thawed cells were enriched for T lymphocytes with a negative-selection kit, adding EpCAM beads for tumor-infiltrating lymphocytes. CD8 TIL subsets were FACS-sorted as CD3+CD4-CD8+CD45RA- cells split by CD39 and CD103 expression into DN, SP and DP. Tumor specimens were cut into small pieces, digested for 1 h with hyaluronidase, collagenase and DNase, then filtered, enriched over Ficoll and cryopreserved. Populations were sorted to 99% purity on a FACSAria II, and cell pellets were frozen for TCR sequencing without culture.

For each subset, between about 8,500 and 100,000 sorted cells were used for genomic DNA extraction with the DNeasy Blood and Tissue Kit. The immunoSEQ service sequenced and mapped the TCRbeta V-J or V-D-J regions, with coverage above 8x for each sample. In the paper's pipeline: Analysis was restricted to productive rearrangements exported from the immunoSEQ Analyzer platform, and clonality was assessed using the 500 most abundant clones. To quantify how much repertoires overlapped between populations, both the Morisita-Horn similarity index and the Jaccard index were used. Morisita-Horn similarity between CD8 T-cell subset TCR repertoires was measured in 6 or 7 cancer patients. Entries here come from immuneACCESS through TCRdb and include only in-frame sequences with V and J called. Some clones fail to appear in such tables; in the studies checked, an unresolved V gene covers under half of the shortfall, and the cause of the remainder is unknown. V, J and clone size are taken as reported in that table, and D and trimming were inferred from the DNA itself. The sample table lists around 2,700 clones, under 90% of them with a count of one. Roughly 21% of the sample goes to the ten largest clones.

The sample is drawn from a study of CD39 and CD103 CD8 tumor-infiltrating T cells (dated by TCRdb to 2016 to 2019). General notes on the study: Repertoire comparisons were shown for an HPV-positive HNSCC, an HPV-negative HNSCC, an ovarian cancer and a melanoma patient. Deep sequencing of TCRbeta CDR3 was used to compare the repertoires of CD8 TIL subsets, defined by CD103 and CD39, with those of peripheral memory CD8 T cells.

What the research found in general, with its limitations: DP CD8 TILs appeared more oligoclonal than DN and SP CD8 TILs and blood memory CD8 T cells, with top 30 clonotypes covering roughly 50-90%. DP TIL clonotypes were rarely found in blood or uninvolved lymph node, whereas DN TIL clonotypes largely overlapped peripheral memory CD8 repertoires.

The source is a human donor with head and neck squamous cell carcinoma. The chain couples TRBV7-9 to TRBJ2-7, with 7 bases matching TRBD1. Specimen: CD39- CD103- CD8+ T cells sorted from the tumor. Read against the paper, the sample's cell subset or site label means: CD103-CD39- double-negative CD45RA- CD8 T cells. The sequenced DNA is TGTGCCAGCAGCAGGGGGCCAGGCTACGAGCAGTACTTC. It translates to CASSRGPGYEQYF.